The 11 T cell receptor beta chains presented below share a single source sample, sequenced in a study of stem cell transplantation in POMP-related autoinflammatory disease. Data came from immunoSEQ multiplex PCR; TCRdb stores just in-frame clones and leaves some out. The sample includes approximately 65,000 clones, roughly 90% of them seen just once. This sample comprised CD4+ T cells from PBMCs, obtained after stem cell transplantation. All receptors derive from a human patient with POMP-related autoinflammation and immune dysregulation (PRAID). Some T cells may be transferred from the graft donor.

CDR3 coding DNA: TGTGCCAGCACGGGGGGGGAGACCCAGTACTTC. Translated: CASTGGETQYF. This chain connects TRBV6-5 to TRBJ2-5; 8 nucleotides agree with TRBD2. V shed 7 bases, J shed 5 bases, and the junction held 0 bases outside the gene matches. The CDR3 sequence is 11 residues long. Germline V gene data show CDR1 as MNHEY and CDR2 as SVGAGI.

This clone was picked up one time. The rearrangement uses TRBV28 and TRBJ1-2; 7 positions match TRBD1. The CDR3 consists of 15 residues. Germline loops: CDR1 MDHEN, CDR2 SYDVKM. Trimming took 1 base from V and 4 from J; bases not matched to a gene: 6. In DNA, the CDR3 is TGTGCCAGCAGTTTATCCCTGACAGGGCCCTATGGCTACACCTTC. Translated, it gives CASSLSLTGPYGYTF.

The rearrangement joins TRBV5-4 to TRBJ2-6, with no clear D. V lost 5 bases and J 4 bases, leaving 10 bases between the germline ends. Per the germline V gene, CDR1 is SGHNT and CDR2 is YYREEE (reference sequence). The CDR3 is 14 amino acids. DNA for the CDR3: TGTGCCAGCAGAGACGGGTCGGGGGCCAACGTCCTGACTTTC. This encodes CASRDGSGANVLTF. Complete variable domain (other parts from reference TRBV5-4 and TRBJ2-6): ETGVTQSPTHLIKTRGQQVTLRCSSQSGHNTVSWYQQALGQGPQFIFQYYREEENGRGNFPPRFSGLQFPNYSSELNVNALELDDSALYLCASRDGSGANVLTFGAGSRLTVL.

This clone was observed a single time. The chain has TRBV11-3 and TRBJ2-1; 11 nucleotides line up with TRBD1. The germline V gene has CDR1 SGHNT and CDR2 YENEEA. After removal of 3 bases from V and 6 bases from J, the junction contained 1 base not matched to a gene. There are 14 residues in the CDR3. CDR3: CASSFGTGGNEQFF. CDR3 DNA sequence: TGTGCCAGCAGCTTTGGGACAGGGGGCAATGAGCAGTTCTTC.

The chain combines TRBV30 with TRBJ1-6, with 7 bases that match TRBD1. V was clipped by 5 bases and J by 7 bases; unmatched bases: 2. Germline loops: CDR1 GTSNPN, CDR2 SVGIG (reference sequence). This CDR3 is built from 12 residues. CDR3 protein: CAWDRVNSPLHF. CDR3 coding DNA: TGTGCCTGGGACAGGGTCAATTCACCCCTCCACTTT.

Here the CDR3 reads CASSIDFGTGVEKLFF. CDR3 nucleotide sequence: TGTGCCAGTAGTATAGACTTCGGGACAGGGGTTGAAAAACTGTTTTTT. The chain is built from TRBV19 and TRBJ1-4; 10 positions agree with TRBD1. The CDR3 has 16 amino acids. Germline lookup yields CDR1 LNHDA and CDR2 SQIVND (reference sequence). The V gene end was trimmed by 0 bases and the J gene end by 7 bases; junction bases not matched to a gene: 5. The full variable domain, rest sourced from reference TRBV19 and TRBJ1-4, is DGGITQSPKYLFRKEGQNVTLSCEQNLNHDAMYWYRQDPGQGLRLIYYSQIVNDFQKGDIAEGYSVSREKKESFPLTVTSAQKNPTAFYLCASSIDFGTGVEKLFFGSGTQLSVL.

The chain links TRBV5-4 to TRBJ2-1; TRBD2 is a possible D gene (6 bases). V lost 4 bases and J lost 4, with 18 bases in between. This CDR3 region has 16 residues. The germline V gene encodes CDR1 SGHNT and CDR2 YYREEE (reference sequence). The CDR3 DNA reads TGTGCCAGCAGCACCAAGCGGGCCCAGGGTTACAATGAGCAGTTCTTC. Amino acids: CASSTKRAQGYNEQFF.

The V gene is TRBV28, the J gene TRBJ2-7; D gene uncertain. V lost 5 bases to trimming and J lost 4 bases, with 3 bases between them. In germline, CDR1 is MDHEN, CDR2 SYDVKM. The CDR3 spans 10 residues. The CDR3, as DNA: TGTGCCAGCAGTCCTTACGAGCAGTACGTC. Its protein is CASSPYEQYV.

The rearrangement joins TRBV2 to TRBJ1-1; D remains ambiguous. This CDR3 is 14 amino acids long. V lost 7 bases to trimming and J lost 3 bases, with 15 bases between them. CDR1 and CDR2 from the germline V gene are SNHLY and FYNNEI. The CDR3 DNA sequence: TGTGCCAGCACCCCCGGCAGGTCCTACACTGAAGCTTTCTTT. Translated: CASTPGRSYTEAFF.

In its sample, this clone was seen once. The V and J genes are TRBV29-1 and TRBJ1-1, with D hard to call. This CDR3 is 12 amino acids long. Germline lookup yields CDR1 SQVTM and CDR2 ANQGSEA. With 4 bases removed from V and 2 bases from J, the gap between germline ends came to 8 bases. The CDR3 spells CSVGRKNTEAFF. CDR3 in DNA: TGCAGCGTTGGACGGAAAAACACTGAAGCTTTCTTT.

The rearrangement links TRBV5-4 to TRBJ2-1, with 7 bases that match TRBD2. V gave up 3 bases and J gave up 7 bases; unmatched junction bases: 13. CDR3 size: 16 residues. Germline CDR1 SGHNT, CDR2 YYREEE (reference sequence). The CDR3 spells CASSSPGRAWGNEQFF. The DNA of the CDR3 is TGTGCCAGCAGCTCCCCAGGGAGGGCCTGGGGAAATGAGCAGTTCTTC.